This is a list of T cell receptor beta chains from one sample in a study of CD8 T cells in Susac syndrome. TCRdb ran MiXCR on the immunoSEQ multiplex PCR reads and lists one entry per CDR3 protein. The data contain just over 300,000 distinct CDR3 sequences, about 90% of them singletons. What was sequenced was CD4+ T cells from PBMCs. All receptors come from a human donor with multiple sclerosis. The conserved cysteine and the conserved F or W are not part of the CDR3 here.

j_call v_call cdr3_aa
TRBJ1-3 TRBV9 ASSAREQGSGNTIY
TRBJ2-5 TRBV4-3 ASSQAGTSGGRRQETQY
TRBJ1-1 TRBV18 ASSPPTLGPRHTEAF
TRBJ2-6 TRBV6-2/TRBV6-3 ASSYLGKSGANVLT
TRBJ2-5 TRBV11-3 ASSLKLTSGGEETQY
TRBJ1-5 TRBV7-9 ASSFTGNQPQH
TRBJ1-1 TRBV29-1 SVVWGSKTEAF
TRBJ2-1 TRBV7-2 ASRGRTGWDEQF
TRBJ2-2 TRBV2 ASSVRRDTGELF
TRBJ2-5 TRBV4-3 ASIGETQY
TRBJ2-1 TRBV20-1 SAEPGLAGNNEQF
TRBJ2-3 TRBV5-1 ASSLAVGLDPQY
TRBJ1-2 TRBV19 ASSTRGRRIYGYT
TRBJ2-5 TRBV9 ASSLLGEGKETQY
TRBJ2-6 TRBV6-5 ASRVRHSGANVLT
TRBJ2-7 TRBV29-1 SVEDNRGGYEQY
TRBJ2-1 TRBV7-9 ASSIRESAREQF
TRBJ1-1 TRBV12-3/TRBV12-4 ASRSGTGQAF
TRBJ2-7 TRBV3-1 ASSQGHPNYEQY
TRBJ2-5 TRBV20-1 SALDRAGRPQETQY
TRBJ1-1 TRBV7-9 ASSTRQGSTESF
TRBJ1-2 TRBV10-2 ASSDRPGTAKYGYT
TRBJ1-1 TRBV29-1 SVGQTNTEAF
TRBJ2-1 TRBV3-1 ASSRLGDEQF
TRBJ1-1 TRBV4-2 ASSQVGRLDTEAF
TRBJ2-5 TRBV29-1 SAEQGEETQY